This TCR beta chain stems from a study of beta chain features in type 1 diabetes (dated by TCRdb to between 2017 and 2018). About the investigation overall: No differences in mean age, gender distribution, total cell number or subset yield were found between patients and healthy donors. A total of roughly 99,000,000 sorted cells were examined across all samples, and the number of cells per subset was strongly correlated with RNA yield. The study compared TCRB repertoires of sorted circulating CD4+ T cell subsets between recently diagnosed type 1 diabetes patients and matched healthy donors. Regulatory and stem cell-like memory subsets were obtained from only 8 patients and about 8 healthy donors, while naive and central memory subsets were obtained from all 30 or so donors. Broad study findings and their caveats: Because the HLA sub-analyses included only small numbers of individuals, any influence of HLA type on TCRB rearrangement was left unresolved. PCR may preferentially amplify shorter templates, but because patient and control samples were amplified and corrected together, any resulting skew would affect both groups equally. Naive, central memory and regulatory TCRB repertoires appeared to be more alike among patients than among healthy donors. A moderate but significant shortening of TCRB CDR3 length was observed in type 1 diabetes patients in all four CD4+ subsets. At VDJ recombination sites, type 1 diabetes patients had fewer insertions and more deleted nucleotides, which implies abnormalities in thymic rearrangement. Because cDNA was sequenced instead of genomic DNA, activated cells with high expression could be over-represented, although the groups did not differ in activation or CD3 levels.

About this clone itself: Its binding antigen is unknown. The input lacks base qualities; no much larger clone sits a single base away.

The CDR3 sequence holds 16 residues, the cysteine and phenylalanine included. Only the CDR3 DNA is retained, 48 bases long and in frame from the first base. V lost 0 bases and J lost 3 bases; the stretch between them is 13 bases long. CDR1 and CDR2 are drawn from the germline V gene: LGHNA, YNFKEQ. The High Capacity cDNA Reverse Transcription Kit was used to reverse transcribe all of the isolated RNA, meaning that expressed TCRB transcripts were what got sequenced. Deep immunoSEQ sequencing was applied to naive, central memory and regulatory T cell samples, giving an average of around 4 million total reads per sample. Sorted cells were lysed in RLT buffer and RNA was extracted with DNase-treated RNeasy Micro or Mini kits, depending on cell number. Each cell subset was processed separately to prevent cross-contamination, with patient and healthy donor samples processed together. Using the immunoSEQ multiplex PCR, TCRB sequences were amplified from cDNA into 87-bp fragments spanning the CDR3 region. The amplicons were sequenced using the Illumina HiSeq platform. Turning to the authors' computational methods: Synthetic template baselines were used to correct PCR bias computationally, reads within Hamming distance 2 were collapsed together, and singletons that could not be merged were discarded. Reads were aligned against IMGT to assign V, D and J genes, CDR3 length and insertions or deletions at six rearrangement sites. Within each subset, clonotype counts were normalized to the number of sorted cells before true diversity and Gini coefficients were calculated with the tcR R package. The overlap coefficient, calculated on TCRB nucleotide sequences, was used to measure repertoire sharing. TCRdb mirrors the immuneACCESS table, restricted to in-frame sequences. Some clones are absent from its copies; in checked studies, under half trace to an unresolved V gene, and the reason for the others is unknown. V and J calls and clone size follow that table, whereas D and trimming were derived from the DNA. The sample table holds 300,000 to 400,000 clones, of which 8% were seen once. The ten largest account for around 0.45% of the sample.

Each donor gave one peripheral blood draw, averaging about 100 mL, which was collected into heparinised tubes. A BD FACSAria II was used to sort naive, central memory, regulatory and stem cell-like memory CD4+ T cells with a panel that included CD45RO, CCR7, CD25, CD127, CD95 and CD27. Purity was above 95% for every sorted population. Right away, PBMCs were isolated by Lymphoprep density gradient centrifugation and were stained directly, with no culture step. So that batch effects would be minimized, each experiment stained and sorted samples in pairs, pairing one healthy donor with one patient. The receptor was isolated from a young woman in good health. The chain was built from TRBV4-2 and TRBJ2-3; TRBD2 could be the D gene, as 6 bases match. Material: central memory CD4+ T cells from blood. The CDR3 protein is CASSQDHEGGTDTQYF. The bases read TGTGCCAGCAGCCAAGATCATGAGGGAGGTACAGATACGCAGTATTTT.